The 18 T cell receptor beta chains below were found in one sample sequenced in a study of CD8 T cells in Susac syndrome. Reverse transcription of roughly 0.5 to 1 ug RNA was carried out with random hexamers. One entry per CDR3 protein results from TCRdb running MiXCR on the immunoSEQ multiplex PCR reads. The sample shows some 120,000 distinct CDR3 sequences, under 95% of them seen only once. What was sequenced was CD8+ T cells from PBMCs. These TCRs come from a human donor in good health.

The chain combines TRBV7-9 with TRBJ1-5; TRBD1 matches at 11 bases. Germline V gene data show CDR1 as SEHNR and CDR2 as FQNEAQ (reference sequence). Trimming removed 5 bases from V and 5 bases from J; junction bases left unmatched: 5. This CDR3 spans 15 amino acids. CDR3 residues: CASSRGTGGDQPQHF. The CDR3 coding sequence is TGTGCCAGCAGCCGAGGGACAGGGGGTGATCAGCCCCAGCATTTT.

The CDR3 region has the DNA TGTGCCAGCAGCTTACGGCAGGGGGGTTCCACAGATACGCAGTATTTT. Amino acid sequence: CASSLRQGGSTDTQYF. This chain links TRBV7-2 with TRBJ2-3, with D tentatively TRBD1 (7 bases). V lost 2 bases and J 2 bases, leaving 14 bases between the germline ends. This CDR3 region has 16 residues. Germline assignment: CDR1 SGHTA and CDR2 FQGNSA.

The chain uses TRBV6-6 and TRBJ2-1; 7 nucleotides align to TRBD2. Trimming took 2 bases from V and 4 from J; bases not matched to a gene: 5. The CDR3 is made up of 15 amino acids. Germline loops: CDR1 MNHNY, CDR2 SVGAGI (reference sequence). CDR3 DNA sequence: TGTGCCAGCAGTTACCTAGCGGAATCATACAATGAGCAGTTCTTC. Encoded protein: CASSYLAESYNEQFF.

The V and J genes are TRBV30 and TRBJ2-1; D is undetermined. CDR1 and CDR2 from the germline V gene are GTSNPN and SVGIG (reference sequence). Between the trimmed V and J ends, which lost 1 base and 11 bases, there was a span of 0 bases. This CDR3 has 8 amino acids. The CDR3 DNA follows: TGTGCCTGGAGTGAGCAGTTCTTC. Its protein product is CAWSEQFF. Full variable domain (rest looked up from reference TRBV30 and TRBJ2-1): SQTIHQWPATLVQPVGSPLSLECTVEGTSNPNLYWYRQAAGRGLQLLFYSVGIGQISSEVPQNLSASRPQDRQFILSSKKLLLSDSGFYLCAWSEQFFGPGTRLTVL.

This clonotype was seen just once. The J gene is TRBJ2-3, the V gene TRBV9; unclear D gene. The CDR3 length is 14 residues. Trimming removed 3 bases from V and 0 bases from J, with 8 bases in between. The germline V gene encodes CDR1 SGDLS and CDR2 YYNGEE. The CDR3 is CASSGNSSTDTQYF. The CDR3, as DNA: TGTGCCAGCAGCGGGAACAGTAGCACAGATACGCAGTATTTT.

This rearrangement joins TRBV7-9 to TRBJ2-7; D is unclear. V was clipped by 1 base and J by 7 bases, with 8 bases between them. Germline CDR1 and CDR2: SEHNR and FQNEAQ (reference sequence). The CDR3 extends over 12 amino acids. This CDR3 is CASSLVLEEQYF. The CDR3 nucleotides are TGTGCCAGCAGCTTAGTTCTAGAAGAGCAGTACTTC.

This CDR3 reads CSVVLAGGPSYEQYF. The CDR3, as DNA: TGCAGCGTCGTATTAGCGGGAGGGCCCTCCTACGAGCAGTACTTC. V gene TRBV29-1 combines with J gene TRBJ2-7, with TRBD2 identical over 11 bases. CDR1 is SQVTM and CDR2 is ANQGSEA in the germline V gene. CDR3 length: 15 residues. J lost 0 bases, V lost 6 bases, and 7 bases had no gene match.

The chain is built from TRBV7-2 and TRBJ2-5; D perhaps matches TRBD2 (6 bases). Germline CDR1 is SGHTA and CDR2 is FQGNSA. V lost 1 base and J 5 bases, leaving 14 bases between the germline ends. The CDR3 has 15 amino acids. The CDR3 sequence is CASSLDAAGGETQYF. DNA of the CDR3: TGTGCCAGCAGCTTAGATGCCGCCGGAGGGGAGACCCAGTACTTC.

V gene TRBV3-1 combines with J gene TRBJ2-1; TRBD1 might be the D (6 bases). The CDR3 is made up of 17 amino acids. V lost 4 bases and J lost 0, with 16 bases in between. Germline CDR1 is LGHDT and CDR2 is YNNKEL (reference sequence). CDR3 nucleotide sequence: TGTGCCAGCAGCCCGCGTGGGGGCGGTTACTCCTACAATGAGCAGTTCTTC. This codes for CASSPRGGGYSYNEQFF.

The CDR3 reads CSVEPGAGEKLFF. CDR3 nucleotides: TGCAGCGTTGAACCGGGGGCCGGTGAAAAACTGTTTTTT. The V gene is TRBV29-1, the J gene TRBJ1-4; a weak D match, TRBD1 (6 bases). CDR3 length equals 13 residues. The germline gives CDR1 SQVTM, CDR2 ANQGSEA. V shed 2 bases and J shed 7 bases, with 11 bases lying between them.

This chain connects TRBV4-2 to TRBJ2-1, with unresolved D. The CDR3 spans 15 residues. Germline assignment: CDR1 LGHNA and CDR2 YNFKEQ. Trimming shortened V by 1 base and J by 10 bases, and 17 bases separated the two germline ends. The CDR3 loop reads CASSQGSPPSGEQFF. As DNA, the CDR3 is TGTGCCAGCAGCCAAGGGTCCCCCCCCTCGGGCGAGCAGTTCTTC.

CDR3 coding DNA: TGTGCCAGCAGTGAGCCGATCTCCTACAATGAGCAGTTCTTC. The encoded protein is CASSEPISYNEQFF. J is TRBJ2-1 and V is TRBV6-1; D is unclear. The CDR3 covers 14 residues. The V end lost 3 bases, the J end lost 0 bases, and 6 bases lay between the germline ends. The germline V gene has CDR1 MNHNS and CDR2 SASEGT.

The V call is TRBV9, the J call TRBJ2-1; no reliable D call. The V end was cut by 3 bases, the J end by 8 bases, with 9 bases between. The CDR3 extends over 12 amino acids. In germline, CDR1 is SGDLS, CDR2 YYNGEE. CDR3 DNA sequence: TGTGCCAGCAGCGGGCTAGGATATGAGCAGTTCTTC. It codes for CASSGLGYEQFF.

The J gene is TRBJ1-1, the V gene TRBV14; TRBD1 might be the D (5 bases). CDR1 and CDR2 (germline): SGHDN, FVKESK. V dropped 1 base and J dropped 4 bases, with 10 bases sitting between them. The CDR3 contains 14 residues. CDR3 in DNA: TGTGCCAGCAGCCAAGTTTATGGGGGCACTGAAGCTTTCTTT. This encodes CASSQVYGGTEAFF.

J is TRBJ2-1 and V is TRBV23-1; 8 nucleotides agree with TRBD1. TRBV23-1 is given ORF status, its function remaining uncertain. CDR3 length: 17 residues. V was clipped by 0 bases and J by 2 bases; unmatched bases: 6. CDR3 amino acids: CASSQSGDRGPYNEQFF. CDR3 nucleotides: TGCGCCAGCAGTCAATCGGGAGACAGGGGCCCCTACAATGAGCAGTTCTTC.

The chain joins TRBV4-3 to TRBJ1-1, with D possibly being TRBD1 (5 bases). The CDR3 runs 14 residues. The V end lost 0 bases, the J end lost 3 bases, and 8 bases lay between the germline ends. Germline values: CDR1 LGHNA, CDR2 YSLEER. CDR3 in DNA: TGCGCCAGCAGCCAAGATGGGACGGACACTGAAGCTTTCTTT. This codes for CASSQDGTDTEAFF.

The rearrangement uses TRBV30 and TRBJ2-1; D might be TRBD2 (5 bases). CDR3 size: 14 residues. The ends were cut back, 0 bases at V and 4 bases at J, with 10 bases in the middle. From germline, CDR1 is GTSNPN and CDR2 SVGIG (reference sequence). The CDR3 DNA sequence: TGTGCCTGGAGTGTCGGGAAACCTTACAATGAGCAGTTCTTC. Amino acid sequence: CAWSVGKPYNEQFF.

The V call is TRBV4-1, the J call TRBJ2-7, with TRBD2 matching 7 bases. The junction had 10 bases not matched to a gene; V was cut back by 3 bases and J by 5 bases. The CDR3 contains 15 residues. Germline V CDR1 and CDR2: MGHRA, YSYEKL. In DNA form, the CDR3 reads TGCGCCAGCAGCCACTACTCAATAGCGGGTGACGAGCAGTACTTC. Translated, it gives CASSHYSIAGDEQYF.